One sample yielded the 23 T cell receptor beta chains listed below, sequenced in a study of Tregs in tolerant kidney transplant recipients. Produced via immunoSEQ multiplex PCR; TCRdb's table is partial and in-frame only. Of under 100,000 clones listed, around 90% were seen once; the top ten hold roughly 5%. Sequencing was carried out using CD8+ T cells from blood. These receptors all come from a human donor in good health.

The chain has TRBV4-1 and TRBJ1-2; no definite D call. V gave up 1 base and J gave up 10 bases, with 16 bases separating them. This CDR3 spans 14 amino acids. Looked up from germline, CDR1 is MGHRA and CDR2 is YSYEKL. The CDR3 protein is CASSQARQANDYTF. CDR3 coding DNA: TGCGCCAGCAGCCAAGCCCGGCAGGCTAACGACTACACCTTC.

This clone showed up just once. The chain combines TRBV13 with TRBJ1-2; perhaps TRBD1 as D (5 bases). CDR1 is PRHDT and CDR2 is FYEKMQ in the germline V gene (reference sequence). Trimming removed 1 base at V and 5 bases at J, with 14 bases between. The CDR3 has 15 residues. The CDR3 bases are TGTGCCAGCAGCTTAGTCCGGGGGACTCAATATGGCTACACCTTC. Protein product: CASSLVRGTQYGYTF.

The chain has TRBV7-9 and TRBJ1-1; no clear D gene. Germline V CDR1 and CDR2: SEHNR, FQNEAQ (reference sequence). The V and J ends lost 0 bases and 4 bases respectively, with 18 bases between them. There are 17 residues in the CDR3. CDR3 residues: CASSLAGTLREGTEAFF. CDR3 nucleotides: TGTGCCAGCAGCTTAGCGGGAACCCTGAGGGAGGGCACTGAAGCTTTCTTT.

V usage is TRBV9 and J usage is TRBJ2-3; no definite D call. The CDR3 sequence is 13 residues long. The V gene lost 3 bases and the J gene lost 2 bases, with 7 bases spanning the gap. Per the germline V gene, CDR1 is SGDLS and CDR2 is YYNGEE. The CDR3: CASSAPTTDTQYF. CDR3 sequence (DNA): TGTGCCAGCAGCGCACCCACCACAGATACGCAGTATTTT.

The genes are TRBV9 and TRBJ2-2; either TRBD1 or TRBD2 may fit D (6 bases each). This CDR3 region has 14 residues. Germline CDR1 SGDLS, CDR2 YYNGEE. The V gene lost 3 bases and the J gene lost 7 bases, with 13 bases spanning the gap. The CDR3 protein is CASSAYGGNGELFF. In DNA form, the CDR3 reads TGTGCCAGCAGCGCCTACGGGGGCAACGGGGAGCTGTTTTTT.

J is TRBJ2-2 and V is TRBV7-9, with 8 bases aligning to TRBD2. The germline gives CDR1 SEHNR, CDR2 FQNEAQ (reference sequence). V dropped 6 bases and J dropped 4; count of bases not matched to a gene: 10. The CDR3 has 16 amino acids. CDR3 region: CASRAGEGVVTGELFF. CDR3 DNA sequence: TGTGCCAGCAGAGCGGGGGAGGGAGTGGTCACCGGGGAGCTGTTTTTT.

CDR3 sequence: CASTPSGGKGLNTEAFF. In DNA, the CDR3 is TGTGCCAGCACCCCTTCGGGGGGCAAGGGACTTAACACTGAAGCTTTCTTT. The chain has TRBV7-9 and TRBJ1-1; D is perhaps TRBD1 (6 bases). The CDR3 contains 17 residues. Germline CDR1 SEHNR, CDR2 FQNEAQ (reference sequence). The V and J ends lost 7 bases and 2 bases respectively, with 23 bases between them.

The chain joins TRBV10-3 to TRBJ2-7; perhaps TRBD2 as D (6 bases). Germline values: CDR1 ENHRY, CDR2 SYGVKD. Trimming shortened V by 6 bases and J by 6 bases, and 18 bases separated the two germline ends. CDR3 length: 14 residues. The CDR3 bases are TGTGCCATCAGCACCCCCTCGGGAGATGGCGAGCAGTACTTC. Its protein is CAISTPSGDGEQYF.

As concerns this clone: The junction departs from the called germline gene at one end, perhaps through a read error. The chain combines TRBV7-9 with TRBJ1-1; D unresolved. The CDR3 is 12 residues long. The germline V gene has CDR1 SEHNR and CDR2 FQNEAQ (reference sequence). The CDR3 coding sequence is TGTGCCAGCTCTGAGGCCTCACCGACGACGATCTTT. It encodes CASSEASPTTIF. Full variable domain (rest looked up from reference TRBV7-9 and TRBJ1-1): DTGVSQNPRHKITKRGQNVTFRCDPISEHNRLYWYRQTLGQGPEFLTYFQNEAQLEKSRLLSDRFSAERPKGSFSTLEIQRTEQGDSAMYLCASSEASPTTIFGQGTRLTVV.

The CDR3 reads CASSYGLAAFF. CDR3 sequence (DNA): TGTGCCAGCAGTTACGGGCTAGCCGCGTTCTTC. This chain joins TRBV6-5 and TRBJ2-1, with a weak D call TRBD2 (5 bases). Germline V CDR1 and CDR2: MNHEY, SVGAGI. With 2 bases removed from V and 15 bases from J, the gap between germline ends came to 11 bases. This CDR3 is built from 11 residues.

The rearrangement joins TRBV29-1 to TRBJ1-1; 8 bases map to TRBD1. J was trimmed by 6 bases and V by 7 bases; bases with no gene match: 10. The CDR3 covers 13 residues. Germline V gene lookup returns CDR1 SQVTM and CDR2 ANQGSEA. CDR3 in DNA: TGCAGCGCCCTCGGACAGGGTAGTTCTGAAGCTTTCTTT. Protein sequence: CSALGQGSSEAFF.

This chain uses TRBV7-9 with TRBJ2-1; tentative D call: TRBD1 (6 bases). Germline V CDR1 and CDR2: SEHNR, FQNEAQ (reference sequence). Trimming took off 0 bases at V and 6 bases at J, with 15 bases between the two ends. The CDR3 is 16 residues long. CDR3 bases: TGTGCCAGCAGCTTAGCGATTGGGGGCTCTGGCAATGAGCAGTTCTTC. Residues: CASSLAIGGSGNEQFF.

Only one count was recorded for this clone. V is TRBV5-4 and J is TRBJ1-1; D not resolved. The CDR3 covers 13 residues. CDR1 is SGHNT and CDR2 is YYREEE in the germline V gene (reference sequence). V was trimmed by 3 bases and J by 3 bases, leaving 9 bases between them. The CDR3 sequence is CASSWRRDTEAFF. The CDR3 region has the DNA TGTGCCAGCAGCTGGCGTCGGGACACTGAAGCTTTCTTT.

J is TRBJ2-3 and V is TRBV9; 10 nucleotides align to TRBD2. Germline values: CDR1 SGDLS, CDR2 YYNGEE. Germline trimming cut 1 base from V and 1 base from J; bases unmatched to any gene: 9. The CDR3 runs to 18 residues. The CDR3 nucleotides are TGTGCCAGCAGCGTACGAGCGGGGGGGCTCCGCCGCACAGATACGCAGTATTTT. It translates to CASSVRAGGLRRTDTQYF.

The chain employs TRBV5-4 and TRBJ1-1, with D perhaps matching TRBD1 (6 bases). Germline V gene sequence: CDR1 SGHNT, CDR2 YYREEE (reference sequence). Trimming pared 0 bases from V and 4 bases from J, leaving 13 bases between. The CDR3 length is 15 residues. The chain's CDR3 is CASSLANRGPTEAFF. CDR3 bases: TGTGCCAGCAGCTTGGCCAATCGGGGGCCCACTGAAGCTTTCTTT. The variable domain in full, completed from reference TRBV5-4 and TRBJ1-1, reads ETGVTQSPTHLIKTRGQQVTLRCSSQSGHNTVSWYQQALGQGPQFIFQYYREEENGRGNFPPRFSGLQFPNYSSELNVNALELDDSALYLCASSLANRGPTEAFFGQGTRLTVV.

CDR3 nucleotide sequence: TGTGCCAGCAGTTTCACGGCCGGGCCTAACTATGGCTACACCTTC. Amino acids: CASSFTAGPNYGYTF. The V gene is TRBV27, the J gene TRBJ1-2; D gene ambiguous. V shed 3 bases and J shed 0 bases, with 11 bases lying between them. CDR3 length equals 15 residues. Germline CDR1 and CDR2: MNHEY and SMNVEV (reference sequence).

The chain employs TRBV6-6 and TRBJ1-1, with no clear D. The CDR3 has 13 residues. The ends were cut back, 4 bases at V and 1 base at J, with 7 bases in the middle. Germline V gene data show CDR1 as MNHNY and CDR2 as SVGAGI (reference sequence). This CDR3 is CASSFQENTEAFF. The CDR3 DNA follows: TGTGCCAGCAGTTTTCAGGAGAACACTGAAGCTTTCTTT.

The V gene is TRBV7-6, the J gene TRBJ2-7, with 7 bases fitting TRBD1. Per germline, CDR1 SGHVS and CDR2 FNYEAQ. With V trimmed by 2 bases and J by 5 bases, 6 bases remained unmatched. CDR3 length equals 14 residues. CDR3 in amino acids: CASSLRQGGDEQYF. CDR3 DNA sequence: TGTGCCAGCAGCTTACGACAGGGCGGCGACGAGCAGTACTTC. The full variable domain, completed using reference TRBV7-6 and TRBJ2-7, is GAGVSQSPRYKVTKRGQDVALRCDPISGHVSLYWYRQALGQGPEFLTYFNYEAQQDKSGLPNDRFSAERPEGSISTLTIQRTEQRDSAMYRCASSLRQGGDEQYFGPGTRLTVT.

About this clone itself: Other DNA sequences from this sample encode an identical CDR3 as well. CDR3 protein: CASSVGGGADTEAFF. CDR3 sequence (DNA): TGTGCCAGCAGCGTAGGAGGGGGCGCAGACACTGAAGCTTTCTTT. This chain connects TRBV9 to TRBJ1-1; TRBD1 agrees at 7 bases. Germline CDR1 reads SGDLS; CDR2 reads YYNGEE. The CDR3 sequence is 15 residues long. The ends lost 0 bases at V and 3 bases at J; junction bases unmatched: 5.

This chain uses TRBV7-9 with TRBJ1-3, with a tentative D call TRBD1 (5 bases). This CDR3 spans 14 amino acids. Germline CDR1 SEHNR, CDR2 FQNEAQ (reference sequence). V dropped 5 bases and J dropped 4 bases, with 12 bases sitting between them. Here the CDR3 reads CASSPGGGGNTIYF. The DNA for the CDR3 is TGTGCCAGCAGCCCGGGCGGGGGAGGAAACACCATATATTTT.

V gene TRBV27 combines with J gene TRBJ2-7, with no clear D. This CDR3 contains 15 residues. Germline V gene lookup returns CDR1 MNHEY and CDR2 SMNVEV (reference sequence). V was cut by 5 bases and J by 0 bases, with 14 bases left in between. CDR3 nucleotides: TGTGCCAGCAGTCCATTCGTAGCCACCTCCTACGAGCAGTACTTC. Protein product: CASSPFVATSYEQYF.

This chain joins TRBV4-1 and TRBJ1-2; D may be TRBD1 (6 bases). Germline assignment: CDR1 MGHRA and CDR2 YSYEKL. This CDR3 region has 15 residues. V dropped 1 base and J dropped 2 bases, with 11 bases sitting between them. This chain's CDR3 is CASSQAFTGNYGYTF. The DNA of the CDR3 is TGCGCCAGCAGCCAAGCCTTCACAGGGAACTATGGCTACACCTTC.

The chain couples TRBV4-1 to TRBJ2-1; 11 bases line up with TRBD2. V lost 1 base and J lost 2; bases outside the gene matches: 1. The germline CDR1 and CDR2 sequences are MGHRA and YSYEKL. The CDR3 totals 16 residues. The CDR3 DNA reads TGCGCCAGCAGCCAAGCGACTAGCGGGGCCTACAATGAGCAGTTCTTC. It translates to CASSQATSGAYNEQFF.